The 28 T cell receptor beta chains presented below share a single source sample, sequenced in a study of blood T cells in healthy people across ages. PCR was performed a second time for about 7 to 11 cycles using a sample-barcoded 5' primer and a J-beta primer mix. One entry per CDR3 protein, called by TCRdb with MiXCR from the 5' RACE reads. The table records about 800,000 distinct CDR3 sequences, roughly 25% of them present only once. The sample also formed part of further work on T cells of mothers and their children.

Sequences were obtained from blood. The receptors derive from a boy aged 5-17 years in good health.

The DNA of the CDR3 is TGTGCCAGCGTACGCGACTTCTATGGCTACACCTTC. Translated: CASVRDFYGYTF. The V call is TRBV12-3 or TRBV12-4, the J call TRBJ1-2; D unresolved. V lost 8 bases and J 4 bases, leaving 11 bases between the germline ends. This CDR3 has 12 residues.

This chain links TRBV20-1 with TRBJ2-5; 9 positions agree with TRBD1. The J call may be wrong; the DNA end is better matched by TRBJ2-1. CDR1 DFQATT and CDR2 SNEGSKA come from the germline V gene (reference sequence). This CDR3 is built from 14 residues. CDR3 residues: CSARARDRVSEQFF. In DNA form, the CDR3 reads TGCAGTGCTAGAGCTCGGGACAGGGTATCTGAGCAGTTCTTC.

In regard to this clonotype: One junction end does not reproduce the germline sequence, and a read error may be involved. V is TRBV4-1 and J is TRBJ1-5; no reliable D call. The CDR3 is 14 residues long. Germline lookup yields CDR1 MGHRA and CDR2 YSYEKL. CDR3 protein: CASSPYGGFQPPHF. Written as DNA, the CDR3 is TGCGCCAGCAGCCCCTACGGCGGCTTTCAGCCCCCGCATTTT.

In this sample, this clonotype turned up a few times. J is TRBJ2-1 and V is TRBV5-1; TRBD2 is a possible D gene (6 bases). Trimming removed 0 bases from V and 2 bases from J, with 9 bases in between. Germline assignment: CDR1 SGHRS and CDR2 YFSETQ. There are 15 residues in the CDR3. For the CDR3, the DNA is TGCGCCAGCAGCTTGGTAGCGGCCCCCTACAATGAGCAGTTCTTC. Its translation: CASSLVAAPYNEQFF.

V is TRBV4-3 and J is TRBJ2-1, with unresolved D. Trimming took off 1 base at V and 6 bases at J, with 7 bases between the two ends. The CDR3 has 13 residues. Germline assignment: CDR1 LGHNA and CDR2 YSLEER. The chain's CDR3 is CASSQGATNEQFF. DNA for the CDR3: TGCGCCAGCAGCCAAGGGGCCACCAATGAGCAGTTCTTC.

The CDR3 loop reads CSVPQRQGETQYF. The CDR3 nucleotides read TGCAGCGTCCCGCAGCGGCAGGGTGAGACCCAGTACTTC. The chain recombines TRBV29-1 with TRBJ2-5; either TRBD1 or TRBD2 may supply D (5 bases each). CDR3 length equals 13 residues. Germline V CDR1 and CDR2: SQVTM, ANQGSEA. Deletions cut 6 bases from V and 5 bases from J, with 16 bases between.

J is TRBJ1-2 and V is TRBV30; D is uncertain. CDR3 length: 15 amino acids. Germline CDR1 is GTSNPN and CDR2 is SVGIG (reference sequence). V lost 3 bases and J lost 0, with 14 bases in between. CDR3 nucleotide sequence: TGTGCCTGGAGCGCCTCCGGGCCTACTAACTATGGCTACACCTTC. Translated, it gives CAWSASGPTNYGYTF.

In regard to this clonotype: The junction shows a germline mismatch at one end, possibly a read error. V is TRBV7-2 and J is TRBJ1-1; 7 bases match TRBD1. CDR3 length equals 21 residues. Germline V gives CDR1 SGHTA, CDR2 FQGNSA. This CDR3 reads CASCLVGIGSARGPLNTEAFF. The CDR3 DNA sequence: TGTGCCAGCTGCTTAGTCGGTATCGGGTCAGCAAGGGGGCCTTTGAACACTGAAGCTTTCTTT.

This clonotype was detected only a few times. The chain uses TRBV29-1 and TRBJ2-5, with D perhaps TRBD1 (5 bases). V was cut by 3 bases and J by 4 bases, with 12 bases left in between. The CDR3 has 13 residues. Germline CDR1 and CDR2: SQVTM and ANQGSEA. CDR3 DNA: TGCAGCGTTGACCAGGGTTCGGGAGAGACCCAGTACTTC. Protein: CSVDQGSGETQYF.

This clonotype was seen many times. J is TRBJ2-7 and V is TRBV18; D perhaps matches TRBD1 (6 bases). CDR1 is KGHSH, CDR2 LQKENI, per germline. V lost 3 bases, J lost 2 bases, and 14 bases lay in between. The CDR3 consists of 15 residues. CDR3 residues: CASSPRQGFTYEQYF. CDR3 bases: TGTGCCAGCTCACCCCGCCAGGGGTTTACCTACGAGCAGTACTTC.

The rearrangement joins TRBV12-3 or TRBV12-4 to TRBJ2-5; D not certain. The V end lost 9 bases, the J end lost 0 bases, and 11 bases lay between the germline ends. The CDR3 is 13 residues long. The CDR3 sequence is CASLEPNQETQYF. The CDR3 DNA sequence: TGTGCCAGTTTAGAACCGAACCAAGAGACCCAGTACTTC.

The chain is built from TRBV28 and TRBJ2-3, with D possibly matching TRBD1 (6 bases). The CDR3 loop spans 17 amino acids. V dropped 5 bases and J dropped 1 base, with 19 bases sitting between them. Looked up from germline, CDR1 is MDHEN and CDR2 is SYDVKM. CDR3 bases: TGTGCCAGCAGTCTAGGTAGCGACAGGAAACGCACAGATACGCAGTATTTT. Protein: CASSLGSDRKRTDTQYF.

In its sample, this clonotype was seen a few times. This sequence joins TRBV20-1 and TRBJ2-3; D perhaps matches TRBD1 (6 bases). Germline assignment: CDR1 DFQATT and CDR2 SNEGSKA (reference sequence). V dropped 4 bases and J dropped 6 bases, with 17 bases sitting between them. The CDR3 spans 14 residues. The CDR3 DNA follows: TGCAGTGCTAAACAGGGTAACGCAGGGGATACGCAGTATTTT. Amino acid sequence: CSAKQGNAGDTQYF.

With regard to this clonotype: This may stem from a read error, because a much larger clone lies one nucleotide away. The CDR3 nucleotides are TGTGCCAGCAGTGGCGGGGCAGGGGAGGCCAATGAGCAGTTCTTC. Translated: CASSGGAGEANEQFF. This sequence joins TRBV6-2 or TRBV6-3 and TRBJ2-1; D is perhaps TRBD1 or TRBD2 (6 bases each). V gave up 5 bases and J gave up 6 bases, with 17 bases separating them. CDR3 length: 15 residues. Germline CDR1 reads MNHEY; CDR2 reads SVGEGT.

The rearrangement uses TRBV11-1 and TRBJ2-5; 15 nucleotides align to TRBD2. The DNA end is more similar to TRBJ2-1, so the J call may be wrong. Germline V CDR1 and CDR2: SGHAT, FQDESV (reference sequence). This CDR3 is 15 amino acids long. In nucleotides, the CDR3 is TGTGCCAGCAGCCGGACTAGCGGGAGGGTCAGGGAGCAGTTCTTC. Protein sequence: CASSRTSGRVREQFF.

This chain uses TRBV4-3 with TRBJ2-7; a weak D match, TRBD2 (5 bases). Trimming stripped 1 base from V and 0 bases from J, with 10 bases between. Germline V gives CDR1 LGHNA, CDR2 YSLEER. There are 15 residues in the CDR3. DNA of the CDR3: TGCGCCAGCAGCCAAGTCTCGGGGAACTCCTACGAGCAGTACTTC. Its translation: CASSQVSGNSYEQYF.

This clonotype was detected only a few times. J is TRBJ2-2 and V is TRBV3-1; D is unclear. CDR1 and CDR2 (germline): LGHDT, YNNKEL (reference sequence). This CDR3 is built from 17 residues. V lost 0 bases and J lost 5, with 16 bases in between. The CDR3, as DNA: TGTGCCAGCAGCCAAGAGTCCGCGAGTATTGGAACCGGGGAGCTGTTTTTT. As protein: CASSQESASIGTGELFF.

This chain uses TRBV5-1 with TRBJ2-2, with TRBD1 matching 7 bases. CDR1 and CDR2 from the germline V gene are SGHRS and YFSETQ. The CDR3 covers 14 residues. The junction had 7 bases not matched to a gene; V was cut back by 7 bases and J by 4 bases. CDR3 sequence reads: CASARDRSTGELFF. In nucleotides, the CDR3 is TGCGCCAGCGCCCGGGACAGATCCACCGGGGAGCTGTTTTTT.

This clonotype appeared a few times. This sequence joins TRBV9 and TRBJ1-5; 7 positions match TRBD1. The germline CDR1 and CDR2 sequences are SGDLS and YYNGEE. Unmatched junction bases numbered 1, after V lost 0 bases and J lost 1 base. This CDR3 spans 15 amino acids. CDR3: CASSVAGGSNQPQHF. CDR3 sequence (DNA): TGTGCCAGCAGCGTAGCAGGGGGGAGCAATCAGCCCCAGCATTTT. The entire variable domain, with the rest obtained from reference TRBV9 and TRBJ1-5, is as follows: DSGVTQTPKHLITATGQRVTLRCSPRSGDLSVYWYQQSLDQGLQFLIQYYNGEERAKGNILERFSAQQFPDLHSELNLSSLELGDSALYFCASSVAGGSNQPQHFGDGTRLSIL.

The rearrangement links TRBV6-1 to TRBJ2-1; TRBD1 matches 10 bases. Looked up from germline, CDR1 is MNHNS and CDR2 is SASEGT. There are 16 residues in the CDR3. J was trimmed by 1 base and V by 3 bases; bases with no gene match: 3. The CDR3 loop is CASSDRDRGSYNEQFF. The CDR3 DNA is TGTGCCAGCAGTGACCGGGACAGGGGATCCTACAATGAGCAGTTCTTC.

This clonotype has a handful of counts. This chain uses TRBV20-1 with TRBJ2-7; D might be TRBD1 or TRBD2, each matching 6 bases. Trimming removed 2 bases at V and 5 bases at J, with 25 bases between. The CDR3 spans 17 residues. Germline CDR1 DFQATT, CDR2 SNEGSKA (reference sequence). In DNA, the CDR3 is TGCAGTGCTAGACGATTGAGGAGGGGGTCCCTTTCCAACGAGCAGTACTTC. The encoded protein is CSARRLRRGSLSNEQYF.

The rearrangement links TRBV27 to TRBJ1-1; maybe TRBD1 (5 bases). Looked up from germline, CDR1 is MNHEY and CDR2 is SMNVEV (reference sequence). The V gene lost 4 bases and the J gene lost 1 base, with 10 bases spanning the gap. This CDR3 has 14 residues. The CDR3 reads CASSSGWGNTEAFF. CDR3 coding DNA: TGTGCCAGCAGTTCAGGGTGGGGGAACACTGAAGCTTTCTTT.

This clonotype was detected only a few times. The chain carries TRBV28 and TRBJ2-5, with 9 bases identical to TRBD1. V was clipped by 6 bases and J by 4 bases; unmatched bases: 12. The V gene's germline CDR1 is MDHEN and CDR2 SYDVKM. The CDR3 covers 16 residues. The CDR3 loop is CASSKPGQGGVETQYF. In DNA form, the CDR3 reads TGTGCCAGCAGCAAACCGGGACAGGGAGGGGTAGAGACCCAGTACTTC.

In its sample, this clonotype was seen many times. The V call is TRBV7-2, the J call TRBJ2-5; D perhaps matches TRBD1 (5 bases). Germline lookup yields CDR1 SGHTA and CDR2 FQGNSA. V was cut by 1 base and J by 5 bases, with 8 bases left in between. This CDR3 has 13 amino acids. This CDR3 is CASSLGGFETQYF. CDR3 nucleotides: TGTGCCAGCAGCTTAGGGGGCTTCGAGACCCAGTACTTC.

The chain couples TRBV7-8 to TRBJ2-2, with TRBD2 matching over 13 bases. The CDR3 runs 18 residues. CDR1 is SGHVS, CDR2 FQNEAQ, per germline. V lost 5 bases, J lost 1 base, and 7 bases stayed unmatched. The CDR3, as DNA: TGTGCCAGCAGCACAAGAGGGACTAGCGGGGTGAACACCGGGGAGCTGTTTTTT. Protein sequence: CASSTRGTSGVNTGELFF.

This rearrangement joins TRBV5-1 to TRBJ1-4, with no clear D. The CDR3 is made up of 14 amino acids. The germline gives CDR1 SGHRS, CDR2 YFSETQ. V lost 2 bases and J lost 7, with 12 bases in between. This CDR3 is CASSLKGWGEKLFF. As DNA, the CDR3 is TGCGCCAGCAGCTTAAAGGGATGGGGTGAAAAACTGTTTTTT.

The genes are TRBV20-1 and TRBJ1-5; 7 bases fit TRBD1. Germline V gene sequence: CDR1 DFQATT, CDR2 SNEGSKA (reference sequence). There are 14 residues in the CDR3. Germline trimming cut 3 bases from V and 4 bases from J; bases unmatched to any gene: 6. The CDR3 coding sequence is TGCAGTGCTAGTTTGGGACAGCAGAATCAGCCCCAGCATTTT. Its translation is CSASLGQQNQPQHF.

The chain carries TRBV5-1 and TRBJ2-7, with unresolved D. The V gene's germline CDR1 is SGHRS and CDR2 YFSETQ. The CDR3 length is 14 residues. Between the trimmed V and J ends, which lost 2 bases and 2 bases, there was a span of 11 bases. CDR3 nucleotides: TGCGCCAGCAGCTTAGAGACGGAGACCTACGAGCAGTACTTC. Residues: CASSLETETYEQYF.